This T cell receptor beta chain was documented in a study of type 1 and type 2 diabetes patients. At the level of the study: Magnetic bead positive selection isolated CD4+ or CD8+ T cells from PBMCs.

Diabetic patients met standard criteria for type 1 or type 2 diabetes. The PCR template was genomic DNA. The TCR beta CDR3 region was amplified using 30 forward and 13 reverse primers. TCRdb processed the multiplex PCR reads anew with MiXCR; each CDR3 protein has one entry. The profile shows 250,000 or so distinct CDR3 sequences, roughly 50% of them singletons. Turning to this clonotype: The antigen remains unidentified.

Study results and caveats: Type 2 diabetes repertoires were more diverse than type 1 diabetes repertoires. Unmatched age and gender across groups might bias interpretation.

Germline loops: CDR1 MGHDK, CDR2 SYGVNS. The CDR3 contains 14 residues. Between the trimmed V and J ends, which lost 2 bases and 6 bases, there was a span of 11 bases. The chain is built from TRBV25-1 and TRBJ2-4; D not resolved. The receptor was isolated from a man aged 18-30 years with type 2 diabetes. The source material was peripheral blood mononuclear cells (PBMCs). CDR3 amino acids: CASSENGVLNIQYF. The CDR3 bases are TGTGCCAGCAGTGAAAATGGGGTCCTAAACATTCAGTACTTC.